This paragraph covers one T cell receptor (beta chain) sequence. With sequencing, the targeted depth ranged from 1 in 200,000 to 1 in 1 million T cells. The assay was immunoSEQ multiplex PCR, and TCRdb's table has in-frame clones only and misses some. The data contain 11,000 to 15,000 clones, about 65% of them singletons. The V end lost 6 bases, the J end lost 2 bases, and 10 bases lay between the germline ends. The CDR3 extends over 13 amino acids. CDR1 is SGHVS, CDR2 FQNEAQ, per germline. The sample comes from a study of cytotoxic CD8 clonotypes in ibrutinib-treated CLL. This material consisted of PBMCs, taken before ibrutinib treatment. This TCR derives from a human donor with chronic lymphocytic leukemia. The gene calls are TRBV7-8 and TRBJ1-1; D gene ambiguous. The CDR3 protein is CASSQFRNTEAFF. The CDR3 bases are TGTGCCAGCAGTCAGTTCCGAAACACTGAAGCTTTCTTT.